The sequence of this T cell receptor (beta chain) was determined in a study of CD8 T cells in Susac syndrome. Sequencing of TCR beta was performed on blood CD8+ and CD4+ T cells. Healthy donors formed controls matched for age and sex. In contrast to the negatively isolated CD8+ and CD4+ T cells, TEMRA cells were FACS-enriched. A quantity of about 0.5 to 1 ug RNA underwent reverse transcription using random hexamers. TCR beta CDR3 was amplified by immunoSEQ multiplex PCR. This amplification extended across 54 Vbeta and 13 Jbeta segments. TCRdb reprocessed the immunoSEQ multiplex PCR reads with MiXCR, giving one entry per CDR3 protein. The data show about 69,000 distinct CDR3 sequences, approximately 95% seen once. Unmatched junction bases numbered 9, after V lost 7 bases and J lost 0 bases. The length of the CDR3 is 18 residues. Germline CDR1 SNHLY, CDR2 FYNNEI. This clonotype was observed a single time.

The V and J genes are TRBV2 and TRBJ2-6; 10 nucleotides match TRBD1. The origin of this receptor is a human donor in good health. The specimen was CD8+ T cells from PBMCs. The CDR3 DNA reads TGTGCCAGCAATCCCGGGACAGGGGCTGACTCTGGGGCCAACGTCCTGACTTTC. Translated: CASNPGTGADSGANVLTF. Drawing the rest from reference TRBV2 and TRBJ2-6, the complete variable domain is EPEVTQTPSHQVTQMGQEVILRCVPISNHLYFYWYRQILGQKVEFLVSFYNNEISEKSEIFDDQFSVERPDGSNFTLKIRSTKLEDSAMYFCASNPGTGADSGANVLTFGAGSRLTVL.